A single TCR beta chain is shown here with its context. Its target is not known. Libraries were prepared by immunoSEQ multiplex PCR; TCRdb keeps only in-frame clonotypes and omits some of them. The data hold 150,000 to 200,000 clones, with roughly 90% observed a single time. The entry originates in a study of T cell responses to AZD1222 COVID-19 vaccine. Across the whole study: Doses given second, at about 4 or about 12 weeks, were pooled.

Looked up from germline, CDR1 is PRHDT and CDR2 is FYEKMQ (reference sequence). The CDR3 has 18 amino acids. The V and J ends lost 1 base and 0 bases, in that order; junction bases with no gene match: 10. Broader study findings: After the peak T cell response, and only then, were repertoires sampled. Only 6 or 7 people who got AZD1222 tested seropositive at baseline. Vaccine-associated CD4 TCRs ranged over spike, dominating at 160-218 and 743-854.

The sample was peripheral blood, taken on day 0 of AZD1222 vaccination. The clonotype comes from an adult in good health. The chain joins TRBV13 to TRBJ2-3; 7 bases are shared with TRBD2. This chain's CDR3 is CASSLELARPTSTDTQYF. The CDR3, as DNA: TGTGCCAGCAGCTTAGAACTAGCGCGACCGACTAGCACAGATACGCAGTATTTT.